A single sample gave rise to the 29 T cell receptor beta chains below, sequenced in a study of response to subunit inactivated influenza vaccine. TCRdb re-called the RT-PCR reads with MiXCR, one entry per CDR3 protein. The sample includes about 160,000 distinct CDR3 sequences, around 11% seen only once; the top ten take around 33%. This specimen was CD8+ T cells sorted from PBMCs, taken 23 to 25 months after vaccination. The receptors were gathered from a man in his fifties or sixties who received an inactivated influenza vaccine.

The sample holds a few counts of this clonotype. The chain combines TRBV13 with TRBJ2-4, with D maybe TRBD2 (6 bases). This CDR3 has 16 amino acids. V was clipped by 4 bases and J by 1 base, with 14 bases between them. In germline, CDR1 is PRHDT, CDR2 FYEKMQ (reference sequence). The CDR3 DNA is TGTGCCAGCAGCTCAATTAGCGGAGGGGCCAAAAACATTCAGTACTTC. This encodes CASSSISGGAKNIQYF.

The table lists this clonotype with a few counts. The chain has TRBV4-3 and TRBJ1-2; a possible D gene is TRBD1 (6 bases). Germline loops: CDR1 LGHNA, CDR2 YSLEER. Trimming took 1 base from V and 4 from J, leaving 13 bases between them. The CDR3 consists of 15 residues. CDR3: CASSQGVSGAYGYTF. CDR3 DNA sequence: TGCGCCAGCAGCCAAGGTGTGTCAGGGGCCTATGGCTACACCTTC.

This clonotype was picked up many times. The V call is TRBV12-3 or TRBV12-4, the J call TRBJ2-3, with 7 bases identical to TRBD1. This CDR3 is built from 13 residues. V was pared by 4 bases and J by 5 bases, with 3 bases of the junction left unmatched. CDR3 loop: CASSSTGIDTQYF. CDR3 coding DNA: TGTGCCAGCAGTTCGACAGGGATAGATACGCAGTATTTT.

This clonotype was found many times. The chain uses TRBV20-1 and TRBJ2-1, with TRBD2 identical over 7 bases. Trimming at V came to 0 bases and at J to 2 bases, leaving 4 bases not matched to a gene. Per the germline V gene, CDR1 is DFQATT and CDR2 is SNEGSKA (reference sequence). The CDR3 length is 15 residues. The CDR3 loop is CSARESSGTYNEQFF. In nucleotides, the CDR3 is TGCAGTGCTAGAGAGTCAAGCGGGACCTACAATGAGCAGTTCTTC.

The chain uses TRBV6-2 or TRBV6-3 and TRBJ1-1; no clear D gene. This CDR3 is 16 amino acids long. Germline lookup yields CDR1 MNHEY and CDR2 SVGEGT. V lost 2 bases, J lost 0 bases, and 13 bases lay in between. CDR3 nucleotides: TGTGCCAGCAGTTACCTCCCCGTAGGGATGAACACTGAAGCTTTCTTT. Translated, it gives CASSYLPVGMNTEAFF.

This clonotype came up a few times. The chain recombines TRBV10-2 with TRBJ2-7; 7 bases map to TRBD2. The V segment lost 4 bases and the J segment 2 bases; nucleotides outside the gene matches: 5. Looked up from germline, CDR1 is WSHSY and CDR2 is SAAADI. This CDR3 contains 14 residues. Written as DNA, the CDR3 is TGCGCCAGCAGTGTGACTAGCTTAACCTACGAGCAGTACTTC. It codes for CASSVTSLTYEQYF.

V usage is TRBV6-5 and J usage is TRBJ2-7; D is uncertain. Per germline, CDR1 MNHEY and CDR2 SVGAGI. V lost 1 base and J 2 bases, leaving 6 bases between the germline ends. CDR3 length: 13 residues. CDR3 amino acids: CASSYYGAYEQYF. The DNA of the CDR3 is TGTGCCAGCAGTTACTATGGGGCCTACGAGCAGTACTTC.

The chain recombines TRBV11-1 with TRBJ2-7; 10 bases fit TRBD2. Germline CDR1 is SGHAT and CDR2 is FQDESV (reference sequence). The CDR3 has 15 amino acids. After removal of 5 bases from V and 2 bases from J, the junction contained 6 bases not matched to a gene. The CDR3: CASSPRLAGAYEQYF. The CDR3 DNA sequence: TGTGCCAGCAGCCCGCGACTAGCGGGTGCCTACGAGCAGTACTTC.

This clonotype was seen only a few times. V gene TRBV27 combines with J gene TRBJ2-1; 11 bases match TRBD2. Germline lookup yields CDR1 MNHEY and CDR2 SMNVEV (reference sequence). The CDR3 is made up of 15 amino acids. The V segment lost 5 bases and the J segment 7 bases; nucleotides outside the gene matches: 7. The CDR3 protein is CASSPGTSGGNEQFF. The DNA for the CDR3 is TGTGCCAGCAGTCCCGGGACTAGCGGAGGGAATGAGCAGTTCTTC.

This chain connects TRBV11-1 to TRBJ2-4, with 7 nucleotides matching TRBD1. Unmatched junction bases numbered 6, after V lost 5 bases and J lost 2 bases. CDR1 and CDR2 (germline): SGHAT, FQDESV (reference sequence). The CDR3 spans 15 residues. The CDR3 DNA follows: TGTGCCAGCAGCCCGACAGGGTGGACCAAAAACATTCAGTACTTC. Amino acids: CASSPTGWTKNIQYF. Full variable domain (remainder filled in from reference TRBV11-1 and TRBJ2-4): EAEVAQSPRYKITEKSQAVAFWCDPISGHATLYWYRQILGQGPELLVQFQDESVVDDSQLPKDRFSAERLKGVDSTLKIQPAELGDSAMYLCASSPTGWTKNIQYFGAGTRLSVL.

This clonotype has just a few counts. The chain employs TRBV7-7 and TRBJ2-1; 7 bases are shared with TRBD2. Germline V CDR1 and CDR2: SSHAT, FNYEAQ (reference sequence). Trimming cost V 2 bases and J 2 bases; bases outside gene matches: 3. This CDR3 is 15 amino acids long. The chain's CDR3 is CASSLLLAPYNEQFF. DNA for the CDR3: TGTGCCAGCAGCTTACTACTAGCGCCCTACAATGAGCAGTTCTTC.

This clonotype has a handful of counts. V is TRBV6-5 and J is TRBJ1-5, with 7 bases fitting TRBD1. The ends lost 0 bases at V and 3 bases at J; junction bases unmatched: 5. The CDR3 is 16 amino acids. Germline CDR1 reads MNHEY; CDR2 reads SVGAGI. CDR3 loop: CASSYSMDRFNQPQHF. The CDR3 bases are TGTGCCAGCAGTTACTCGATGGACAGGTTCAATCAGCCCCAGCATTTT.

This clonotype has a count of ten or more. The chain carries TRBV20-1 and TRBJ2-7; D might be TRBD1 (5 bases). Germline V gene data show CDR1 as DFQATT and CDR2 as SNEGSKA (reference sequence). CDR3 length: 15 residues. The ends were cut back, 0 bases at V and 6 bases at J, with 18 bases in the middle. The CDR3 spells CSARDRSQGKPEQYF. The CDR3 nucleotides read TGCAGTGCTAGAGATCGGAGTCAGGGAAAACCCGAGCAGTACTTC.

This clonotype was picked up a small number of times. The V call is TRBV7-2, the J call TRBJ2-1; D is ambiguous. The ends were cut back, 5 bases at V and 2 bases at J, with 10 bases in the middle. Germline-derived CDR1 and CDR2 are SGHTA and FQGNSA. The length of the CDR3 is 14 residues. CDR3 amino acids: CASSLLGPYNEQFF. The CDR3 DNA follows: TGTGCCAGCAGCCTGCTCGGGCCCTACAATGAGCAGTTCTTC.

This clonotype appeared many times. J is TRBJ2-7 and V is TRBV27, with a possible D match to TRBD1 (6 bases). Trimming left V 3 bases short and J 4 bases short, with 19 bases between. Germline lookup yields CDR1 MNHEY and CDR2 SMNVEV (reference sequence). CDR3 size: 16 residues. This chain's CDR3 is CASSFRGSLGGYEQYF. The CDR3 DNA reads as TGTGCCAGCAGTTTTCGGGGCTCCCTAGGGGGTTACGAGCAGTACTTC.

The CDR3 spells CASSLGAQDTQYF. The CDR3 DNA reads as TGTGCCAGCAGTTTAGGGGCACAAGATACGCAGTATTTT. The chain joins TRBV12-3 or TRBV12-4 to TRBJ2-3; no firm D call. V gave up 1 base and J gave up 5 bases, with 7 bases separating them. This CDR3 is 13 amino acids long.

The rearrangement uses TRBV7-4 and TRBJ1-5, with 7 nucleotides matching TRBD1. The CDR3 runs to 16 residues. V was clipped by 1 base and J by 0 bases; unmatched bases: 3. Germline V gene sequence: CDR1 SGHVT, CDR2 SQSDAQ. The CDR3 protein is CASSLEGQSSNQPQHF. CDR3 nucleotide sequence: TGTGCCAGCAGCTTAGAGGGACAGAGTAGCAATCAGCCCCAGCATTTT. The full variable domain, rest sourced from reference TRBV7-4 and TRBJ1-5, is GAGVSQSPRYKVAKRGRDVALRCDSISGHVTLYWYRQTLGQGSEVLTYSQSDAQRDKSGRPSGRFSAERPERSVSTLKIQRTEQGDSAVYLCASSLEGQSSNQPQHFGDGTRLSIL.

The sample holds a few counts of this clonotype. The V gene is TRBV7-9, the J gene TRBJ2-3; maybe TRBD1 (5 bases). Germline lookup yields CDR1 SEHNR and CDR2 FQNEAQ (reference sequence). The CDR3 runs to 16 residues. V was shortened by 4 bases and J by 0 bases, with 14 bases between the two germline ends. The CDR3 region is CASSSQTAASTDTQYF. In nucleotides, the CDR3 is TGTGCCAGCAGCTCCCAGACAGCAGCTAGCACAGATACGCAGTATTTT.

The V gene is TRBV7-6, the J gene TRBJ2-3; maybe TRBD1 (8 bases). V was shortened by 4 bases and J by 8 bases, with 19 bases between the two germline ends. The CDR3 sequence is 15 residues long. Germline CDR1 reads SGHVS; CDR2 reads FNYEAQ. The CDR3 sequence is CASSSGTGGGGTQYF. The CDR3 coding sequence is TGTGCCAGCAGCTCAGGGACAGGCGGGGGAGGTACGCAGTATTTT.

The rearrangement links TRBV29-1 to TRBJ2-5, with D perhaps matching TRBD1 or TRBD2 (6 bases each). Trimming left V 3 bases short and J 7 bases short, with 21 bases between. CDR3 size: 15 residues. Per the germline V gene, CDR1 is SQVTM and CDR2 is ANQGSEA. In DNA form, the CDR3 reads TGCAGCGTTGAGGGGGCTAGTGATTCGGGGGTGACCCAGTACTTC. It encodes CSVEGASDSGVTQYF.

This clonotype was seen ten or more times. This chain joins TRBV29-1 and TRBJ2-3; D remains ambiguous. The CDR3 spans 13 residues. Between the trimmed V and J ends, which lost 4 bases and 0 bases, there was a span of 8 bases. Germline V CDR1 and CDR2: SQVTM, ANQGSEA. The CDR3 DNA follows: TGCAGCGTTGCTCGGGCCAGCACAGATACGCAGTATTTT. Protein sequence: CSVARASTDTQYF.

In its sample, this clonotype was seen many times. The chain combines TRBV6-1 with TRBJ2-7; 9 bases line up with TRBD1. V was pared by 8 bases and J by 1 base, with 9 bases of the junction left unmatched. Germline V gene data show CDR1 as MNHNS and CDR2 as SASEGT. This CDR3 is 15 amino acids long. CDR3 DNA sequence: TGTGCCAGCTACCGTACGGACAGGGGATCCTACGAGCAGTACTTC. Translating gives CASYRTDRGSYEQYF.

The sample holds a few counts of this clonotype. The J gene is TRBJ2-7, the V gene TRBV19; D is undetermined. There are 16 residues in the CDR3. The germline V and J ends were trimmed by 4 bases and 4 bases, with 20 bases remaining between them. CDR1 LNHDA and CDR2 SQIVND come from the germline V gene (reference sequence). Here the CDR3 reads CASSSESGRWGYEQYF. The CDR3 coding sequence is TGTGCCAGTAGTAGCGAGTCGGGCAGATGGGGATACGAGCAGTACTTC.

This clonotype appeared a few times. Here the CDR3 reads CASSQDRGTGYEQYF. DNA for the CDR3: TGCGCCAGCAGCCAAGATCGAGGGACAGGCTACGAGCAGTACTTC. This rearrangement joins TRBV4-3 to TRBJ2-7; the match to TRBD1 covers 8 bases. CDR3 length: 15 residues. The ends lost 0 bases at V and 3 bases at J; junction bases unmatched: 4. Per the germline V gene, CDR1 is LGHNA and CDR2 is YSLEER.

This clonotype has ten or more counts. This sequence joins TRBV7-9 and TRBJ2-1, with TRBD1 matching 9 bases. J was trimmed by 6 bases and V by 5 bases; bases with no gene match: 14. This CDR3 contains 17 residues. Germline CDR1 reads SEHNR; CDR2 reads FQNEAQ (reference sequence). CDR3 nucleotides: TGTGCCAGCAGCCCAACCTTGACCGGGACAGGGAGCAATGAGCAGTTCTTC. This gives the protein CASSPTLTGTGSNEQFF.

This clonotype was detected many times. J is TRBJ1-1 and V is TRBV5-1; D gene ambiguous. The length of the CDR3 is 14 residues. V was cut by 0 bases and J by 2 bases, with 8 bases left in between. CDR1 and CDR2 (germline): SGHRS, YFSETQ. The CDR3 sequence: CASSLVSVNTEAFF. DNA of the CDR3: TGCGCCAGCAGCTTGGTGTCGGTAAACACTGAAGCTTTCTTT.

This clonotype was observed a handful of times. The chain couples TRBV11-3 to TRBJ2-3; a weak D match, TRBD1 (5 bases). The CDR3 covers 16 residues. The germline V and J ends were trimmed by 4 bases and 0 bases, with 14 bases remaining between them. The V gene's germline CDR1 is SGHNT and CDR2 YENEEA. DNA of the CDR3: TGTGCCAGCAGCTCACCGGACACCGATAGCACAGATACGCAGTATTTT. Its protein is CASSSPDTDSTDTQYF.

The J gene is TRBJ1-3, the V gene TRBV2; D is unclear. V was cut by 4 bases and J by 6 bases, with 10 bases left in between. Germline assignment: CDR1 SNHLY and CDR2 FYNNEI. The CDR3 contains 13 residues. CDR3 in DNA: TGTGCCAGCAGTGGCGGGAATGTAAACACCATATATTTT. Amino acids: CASSGGNVNTIYF.

This clonotype was counted at least ten times. The CDR3, as DNA: TGCGCCAGCAGCCAACTGACGACTAGCGGGAGGGGAGAGCAGTACTTC. It translates to CASSQLTTSGRGEQYF. The chain recombines TRBV4-1 with TRBJ2-7, with 14 bases matching TRBD2. V was pared by 2 bases and J by 7 bases, with 7 bases of the junction left unmatched. The CDR3 runs 16 residues. Germline V lookup: CDR1 MGHRA, CDR2 YSYEKL.